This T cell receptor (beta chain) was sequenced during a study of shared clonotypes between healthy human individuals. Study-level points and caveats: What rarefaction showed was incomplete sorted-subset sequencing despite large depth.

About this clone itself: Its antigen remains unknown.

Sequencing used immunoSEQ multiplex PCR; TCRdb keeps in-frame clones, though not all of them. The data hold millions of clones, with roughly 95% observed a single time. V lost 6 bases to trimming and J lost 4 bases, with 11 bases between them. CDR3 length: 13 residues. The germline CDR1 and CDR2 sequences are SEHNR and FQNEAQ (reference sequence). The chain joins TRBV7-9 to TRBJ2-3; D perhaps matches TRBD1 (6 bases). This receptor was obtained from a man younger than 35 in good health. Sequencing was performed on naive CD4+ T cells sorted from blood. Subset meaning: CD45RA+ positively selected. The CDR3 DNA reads TGTGCCAGCAGTATTTCAGGGGCAGATACGCAGTATTTT. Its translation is CASSISGADTQYF.